The rows below give T cell receptor beta chains drawn from one sample of a study of blood T cell repertoires in COVID-19. TCRdb's table, derived via immunoSEQ multiplex PCR, lists solely in-frame clones and lacks some. The table lists 140,000 to 150,000 clones, around 82% of them singletons. Sample: PBMCs or T cells enriched from blood (not recorded which). These receptors were collected from a woman aged 45-65 years who had recovered from COVID-19. The CDR3 runs from the conserved cysteine through the conserved F or W. The order of the fields is V gene, clone size, J gene, CDR3 protein. Only part of the rows carry a size: once, few, many, or a class if the clone is expanded.

V gene: TRBV27; clone size: .; J gene: TRBJ2-1; CDR3 protein: CASRVAGGSWDEQFF
V gene: TRBV2; clone size: few; J gene: TRBJ2-1; CDR3 protein: CASSDFGSSGGGEQFF
V gene: TRBV11-2; clone size: .; J gene: TRBJ1-1; CDR3 protein: CASSLDLRGLGTEAFF
V gene: TRBV28; clone size: .; J gene: TRBJ1-5; CDR3 protein: CASSTRQQPQHF
V gene: TRBV29-1; clone size: few; J gene: TRBJ2-7; CDR3 protein: CSVAGSRSSYEQYF
V gene: TRBV27; clone size: .; J gene: TRBJ1-5; CDR3 protein: CASSLGGGSNQPQHF
V gene: TRBV10-3; clone size: .; J gene: TRBJ1-3; CDR3 protein: CAISDFVSSGNTIYF
V gene: TRBV18; clone size: .; J gene: TRBJ1-5; CDR3 protein: CASSPGGWKPQHF
V gene: TRBV5-4; clone size: .; J gene: TRBJ1-1; CDR3 protein: CASSSGYTEAFF
V gene: TRBV18; clone size: .; J gene: TRBJ1-3; CDR3 protein: CASSPGGLGNTIYF
V gene: TRBV30; clone size: once; J gene: TRBJ1-2; CDR3 protein: CAWSSKPANYGYTF
V gene: TRBV5-1; clone size: .; J gene: TRBJ2-6; CDR3 protein: CASSLGGTDSGANVLTF
V gene: TRBV24-1; clone size: few; J gene: TRBJ1-3; CDR3 protein: CATQGSGNTIYF
V gene: TRBV28; clone size: once; J gene: TRBJ1-5; CDR3 protein: CASSYDSHSNQPQHF
V gene: TRBV5-1; clone size: .; J gene: TRBJ1-2; CDR3 protein: CASSLDRQGYNYGYTF
V gene: TRBV7-2; clone size: .; J gene: TRBJ2-3; CDR3 protein: CASSLAQGFADTQYF
V gene: TRBV12-3/TRBV12-4; clone size: few; J gene: TRBJ1-4; CDR3 protein: CASSFRQGRELFF
V gene: TRBV18; clone size: few; J gene: TRBJ2-2; CDR3 protein: CASSPKFAGAMRKNTGELFF
V gene: TRBV7-2; clone size: .; J gene: TRBJ1-1; CDR3 protein: CASSAPRRMGNTEAFF
V gene: TRBV18; clone size: .; J gene: TRBJ2-1; CDR3 protein: CASSPQASAASNNEQFF
V gene: TRBV19; clone size: .; J gene: TRBJ1-3; CDR3 protein: CASSWDRRTGNTIYF
V gene: TRBV28; clone size: .; J gene: TRBJ1-1; CDR3 protein: CAIAYGTEAFF
V gene: TRBV15; clone size: .; J gene: TRBJ2-4; CDR3 protein: CATSRVGAPLNIQYF
V gene: TRBV18; clone size: .; J gene: TRBJ1-1; CDR3 protein: CASSPGTLLLNTEAFF
V gene: TRBV6-1; clone size: .; J gene: TRBJ1-1; CDR3 protein: CASSENFAGATEAFF